What follows are 19 T cell receptor beta chains derived from one specimen sequenced in a study of shared clonotypes between healthy human individuals. TCRdb's table, derived via immunoSEQ multiplex PCR, lists solely in-frame clones and lacks some. There are 110,000 or so clones in the sample; approximately 70% occur only once, and under 30% lies in the top ten. The specimen sequenced was memory CD8+ T cells sorted from blood. As to subset: CD45RO+ cells pooled with CCR7-negative TemRA cells. All receptors come from a woman under 40 in good health.

As for this clone: Within the sample, other DNA sequences also encode this same CDR3. This rearrangement joins TRBV6-4 to TRBJ2-5; the match to TRBD2 covers 9 bases. Per the germline V gene, CDR1 is MRHNA and CDR2 is SNTAGT. Trimming removed 3 bases from V and 1 base from J; junction bases left unmatched: 3. The CDR3 is 15 residues long. Here the CDR3 reads CASSETSGTQETQYF. CDR3 nucleotide sequence: TGTGCCAGCAGTGAGACTAGCGGAACCCAAGAGACCCAGTACTTC.

Many counts were recorded for this clone. The rearrangement joins TRBV7-9 to TRBJ2-3, with a tentative D call TRBD2 (6 bases). CDR1 SEHNR and CDR2 FQNEAQ come from the germline V gene (reference sequence). This CDR3 has 18 amino acids. Trimming cost V 2 bases and J 2 bases, with 20 bases left between them. The CDR3 DNA follows: TGTGCCAGCAGCTTAAGGGTCCGGGACTCCAGTCCCACAGATACGCAGTATTTT. Translating it yields CASSLRVRDSSPTDTQYF.

Concerning this clone itself: Different DNA sequences within this sample yield the same CDR3. CDR3 sequence: CASSPRSYTEAFF. DNA for the CDR3: TGTGCCAGCAGCCCCCGCAGTTACACTGAAGCTTTCTTT. The genes are TRBV7-9 and TRBJ1-1; D is undetermined. The CDR3 has 13 residues. CDR1 and CDR2 from the germline V gene are SEHNR and FQNEAQ (reference sequence). The V end was cut by 5 bases, the J end by 3 bases, with 10 bases between.

In the case of this clone: Compared with germline, one end of the junction differs, possibly owing to a read error. The chain combines TRBV13 with TRBJ2-7; D remains ambiguous. Germline V lookup: CDR1 PRHDT, CDR2 FYEKMQ (reference sequence). The CDR3 extends over 13 amino acids. The CDR3 region is CASSLGKTYEQYF. For the CDR3, the DNA is TGTGCCAGCAGTTTAGGGAAAACCTACGAGCAGTACTTC.

V is TRBV28 and J is TRBJ2-4; perhaps TRBD2 as D (6 bases). Trimming took 5 bases from V and 9 from J, leaving 20 bases between them. Germline CDR1 MDHEN, CDR2 SYDVKM. The CDR3 runs to 15 residues. The CDR3 protein is CASSPAGTQNLIQYF. As DNA, the CDR3 is TGTGCCAGCAGTCCCGCGGGGACGCAAAACCTCATTCAGTACTTC.

This clone came up a few times. Other DNA sequences within the sample encode an identical CDR3. This chain connects TRBV19 to TRBJ2-1, with 10 positions matching TRBD2. The CDR3 spans 14 residues. The trim removed 3 bases at V and 7 bases at J, leaving 3 bases unmatched. Germline loops: CDR1 LNHDA, CDR2 SQIVND (reference sequence). The CDR3 sequence is CASSILAGENEQFF. CDR3 DNA: TGTGCCAGTAGTATCCTAGCGGGAGAGAATGAGCAGTTCTTC.

The chain employs TRBV5-1 and TRBJ2-7; TRBD1 matches at 9 bases. Looked up from germline, CDR1 is SGHRS and CDR2 is YFSETQ. This CDR3 comprises 17 residues. V lost 2 bases to trimming and J lost 1 base; unmatched junction nucleotides: 10. In DNA, the CDR3 is TGCGCCAGCAGCTTTGGGTTGGGGACAGGGCAATCCTACGAGCAGTACTTC. Its protein is CASSFGLGTGQSYEQYF.

This clone was recorded many times. The chain recombines TRBV11-2 with TRBJ2-1, with 7 bases lining up with TRBD2. J lost 10 bases, V lost 5 bases, and 8 bases had no gene match. The CDR3 contains 13 residues. Germline CDR1 is SGHAT and CDR2 is FQNNGV. CDR3 coding DNA: TGTGCCAGCAGCCCGTCACTAGCGCTGGAGCAGTTCTTC. Protein product: CASSPSLALEQFF.

This clone was seen many times. This chain joins TRBV10-1 and TRBJ1-5, with a weak D call TRBD1 (6 bases). The CDR3 sequence is 15 residues long. The germline CDR1 and CDR2 sequences are WNHNN and SYGVQD (reference sequence). V was cut by 8 bases and J by 0 bases, with 14 bases left in between. The CDR3 DNA follows: TGCGCCAGCCTTACCAGGGGAGGTAGCAATCAGCCCCAGCATTTT. It encodes CASLTRGGSNQPQHF.

This CDR3 reads CASSLAPGYTNEKLFF. The CDR3, as DNA: TGTGCCAGCAGTTTGGCCCCAGGGTATACTAATGAAAAACTGTTTTTT. The gene calls are TRBV27 and TRBJ1-4, with TRBD1 as a possible D gene (5 bases). V was pared by 3 bases and J by 2 bases, with 13 bases between. The CDR3 sequence is 16 residues long. Germline-derived CDR1 and CDR2 are MNHEY and SMNVEV (reference sequence).

This clone showed up just a few times. J is TRBJ1-1 and V is TRBV7-3; possible D gene TRBD1, 6 bases. V lost 1 base and J 9 bases, leaving 9 bases between the germline ends. In germline, CDR1 is SGHTA, CDR2 FQGTGA. The CDR3 runs to 12 residues. This CDR3 reads CASSLNGGQAFF. DNA for the CDR3: TGTGCCAGCAGCTTAAATGGGGGCCAAGCTTTCTTT. Supplemented by reference TRBV7-3 and TRBJ1-1, the full variable domain reads GAGVSQTPSNKVTEKGKYVELRCDPISGHTALYWYRQSLGQGPEFLIYFQGTGAADDSGLPNDRFFAVRPEGSVSTLKIQRTERGDSAVYLCASSLNGGQAFFGQGTRLTVV.

The genes are TRBV19 and TRBJ2-7; D possibly corresponds to TRBD2 (6 bases). The germline V and J ends were trimmed by 8 bases and 5 bases, with 22 bases remaining between them. Germline V gene sequence: CDR1 LNHDA, CDR2 SQIVND (reference sequence). This CDR3 region has 15 residues. CDR3 amino acids: CASRTALEGTDEQYF. The DNA for the CDR3 is TGTGCCAGTCGAACAGCGTTGGAGGGGACGGACGAGCAGTACTTC.

The table lists this clone with a few counts. The chain is built from TRBV27 and TRBJ2-7, with D possibly matching TRBD1 (6 bases). V lost 4 bases to trimming and J lost 4 bases, with 11 bases between them. Germline V gene lookup returns CDR1 MNHEY and CDR2 SMNVEV (reference sequence). The CDR3 runs to 13 residues. The CDR3 sequence is CASSSTGWYEQYF. The CDR3 DNA is TGTGCCAGCAGTTCCACAGGGTGGTACGAGCAGTACTTC.

The J gene is TRBJ2-2, the V gene TRBV7-6; no clear D gene. The CDR3 runs 16 residues. V was trimmed by 3 bases and J by 1 base, leaving 12 bases between them. CDR1 is SGHVS, CDR2 FNYEAQ, per germline. CDR3 protein: CASSLIAAMNTGELFF. CDR3 nucleotides: TGTGCCAGCAGCTTGATCGCAGCGATGAACACCGGGGAGCTGTTTTTT.

Concerning this clone: Possible read error: a much larger clone is one base away. DNA of the CDR3: TGTGCCAGCAGTGACAGTTATAGCAATCAGCCCCAGCATTTT. It specifies CASSDSYSNQPQHF. The rearrangement links TRBV6-1 to TRBJ1-5; no reliable D call. V was shortened by 3 bases and J by 0 bases, with 6 bases between the two germline ends. The CDR3 totals 14 residues. Germline CDR1 MNHNS, CDR2 SASEGT.

This rearrangement joins TRBV27 to TRBJ2-7, with 7 bases lining up with TRBD2. J was trimmed by 3 bases and V by 5 bases; bases with no gene match: 13. Germline loops: CDR1 MNHEY, CDR2 SMNVEV (reference sequence). The CDR3 sequence is 16 residues long. The CDR3 DNA follows: TGTGCCAGCAGTCCCTCCGCGGGAGTCAGGATCTACGAGCAGTACTTC. Residues: CASSPSAGVRIYEQYF.

The CDR3 DNA follows: TGTGCCAGCAGCACCGTCCCGCTAGCATCCTACAATGAGCAGTTCTTC. Translating it yields CASSTVPLASYNEQFF. V is TRBV7-6 and J is TRBJ2-1; D perhaps matches TRBD2 (5 bases). The V gene lost 5 bases and the J gene lost 1 base, with 15 bases spanning the gap. The CDR3 is made up of 16 amino acids. Germline CDR1 is SGHVS and CDR2 is FNYEAQ.

This clone was counted a few times. The V call is TRBV9, the J call TRBJ1-4, with no clear D. The CDR3 length is 15 residues. V gave up 0 bases and J gave up 5 bases, with 11 bases separating them. Germline V gives CDR1 SGDLS, CDR2 YYNGEE. The CDR3 nucleotides are TGTGCCAGCAGCGTAGGTTCGGTCGTAAATGAAAAACTGTTTTTT. Its protein is CASSVGSVVNEKLFF.

The chain uses TRBV10-2 and TRBJ1-2; 7 bases align to TRBD1. V shed 4 bases and J 7 bases; nucleotides not matched to a gene: 6. This CDR3 spans 13 amino acids. CDR1 is WSHSY and CDR2 is SAAADI in the germline V gene. In DNA, the CDR3 is TGCGCCAGCAGTGGACAGGGATTGGGTGGCTACACCTTC. Its protein is CASSGQGLGGYTF.